Shown below are 18 T cell receptor beta chains from a single sample sequenced in a study of tumor-infiltrating lymphocytes in oesophageal squamous cell carcinoma. From the PCR reads, TCRdb called clonotypes with MiXCR, one entry per CDR3 protein. Of about 24,000 distinct CDR3 sequences in the sample, around 38% were seen once. The specimen sequenced was esophageal tumor tissue. These receptors were collected from a male donor with esophageal squamous cell carcinoma.

This clonotype was seen at least ten times. The chain has TRBV7-8 and TRBJ1-5; 10 bases map to TRBD1. Trimming removed 4 bases from V and 9 bases from J; junction bases left unmatched: 12. Germline-derived CDR1 and CDR2 are SGHVS and FQNEAQ. The CDR3 extends over 16 amino acids. The CDR3 DNA is TGTGCCAGCAGCTCCTCCGGTGGGACAGGGGCACGGCCCCAGCATTTT. Its protein product is CASSSSGGTGARPQHF.

The CDR3, as DNA: TGTGCCAGCAGTTCTCTCACAGGGTATAATTCACCCCTCCACTTT. Residues: CASSSLTGYNSPLHF. This chain joins TRBV28 and TRBJ1-6; D may be TRBD1 (6 bases). CDR1 MDHEN and CDR2 SYDVKM come from the germline V gene. Trimming shortened V by 4 bases and J by 4 bases, and 11 bases separated the two germline ends. The CDR3 has 15 amino acids.

The sample holds many counts of this clonotype. A read error may explain this, as a much larger clone is one base away. The chain links TRBV7-2 to TRBJ2-5; 10 bases are a match to TRBD2. CDR3 size: 15 residues. Germline CDR1 is SGHTA and CDR2 is FQGNSA. V trimming: 5 bases; J trimming: 11 bases; junction bases outside the gene matches: 14. CDR3 bases: TGTGCCAGCAGCCGTCTAGCGGGAGAAAACGGTGAGCAGTACTTC. Amino acid sequence: CASSRLAGENGEQYF.

This clonotype was observed a few times. V and J are TRBV7-2 and TRBJ2-2; D is ambiguous. The V gene's germline CDR1 is SGHTA and CDR2 FQGNSA. This CDR3 contains 14 residues. Trimming stripped 2 bases from V and 5 bases from J, with 9 bases between. The CDR3 bases are TGTGCCAGCAGCTTAATAAGCGCTACCGGGGAGCTGTTTTTT. Translating it yields CASSLISATGELFF.

In its sample, this clonotype was seen many times. Since a much larger clone is just one base distant, this may be a read error. The CDR3 loop is CAAKHRREGYNEQYF. CDR3 in DNA: TGTGCCGCCAAGCATAGGCGGGAGGGTTACAATGAGCAGTACTTC. The rearrangement joins TRBV6-1 to TRBJ2-7, with TRBD2 matching 9 bases. The germline V gene has CDR1 MNHNS and CDR2 SASEGT. This CDR3 is 15 amino acids long. Trimming at V came to 11 bases and at J to 7 bases, leaving 18 bases not matched to a gene.

This sequence joins TRBV7-9 and TRBJ2-5; 7 nucleotides agree with TRBD2. The DNA end is a closer match to TRBJ2-7, so the J assignment may be wrong. This CDR3 has 16 residues. Germline loops: CDR1 SEHNR, CDR2 FQNEAQ (reference sequence). The CDR3 protein is CASSLGAGVRSYEQYF. The CDR3 DNA reads as TGTGCCAGCAGCTTAGGGGCGGGAGTTCGGTCCTACGAGCAGTACTTC.

This clonotype was picked up many times. This chain uses TRBV6-1 with TRBJ2-7; the match to TRBD1 covers 9 bases. The germline CDR1 and CDR2 sequences are MNHNS and SASEGT. CDR3 length: 15 amino acids. The V and J ends lost 7 bases and 3 bases, in that order; junction bases with no gene match: 10. As DNA, the CDR3 is TGTGCCAGCAATTCACCGGGACAGGGATTCTACGAGCAGTACTTC. It codes for CASNSPGQGFYEQYF.

In this sample, this clonotype turned up many times. The chain uses TRBV5-5 and TRBJ1-5; D call uncertain. V lost 2 bases and J lost 4, with 7 bases in between. CDR1 is SGHKS and CDR2 is YYEKEE in the germline V gene (reference sequence). CDR3 size: 13 residues. CDR3 bases: TGTGCCAGCAGCTTTTCCCAGAATCAGCCCCAGCATTTT. Its protein is CASSFSQNQPQHF.

J is TRBJ2-1 and V is TRBV7-4, with 9 bases identical to TRBD1. Germline CDR1 is SGHVT and CDR2 is SQSDAQ. The CDR3 contains 17 residues. Trimming removed 0 bases from V and 8 bases from J; junction bases left unmatched: 11. The CDR3 region has the DNA TGTGCCAGCAGCTTAGCGGGGTCCCGTGACAGGGGGTATGAGCAGTTCTTC. Its translation: CASSLAGSRDRGYEQFF.

The chain recombines TRBV7-2 with TRBJ2-7; 7 bases agree with TRBD1. After removal of 5 bases from V and 6 bases from J, the junction contained 7 bases not matched to a gene. The CDR3 runs to 13 residues. Germline-derived CDR1 and CDR2 are SGHTA and FQGNSA. CDR3 protein: CASSTIGQAEQYF. The CDR3 coding sequence is TGTGCCAGCAGCACCATAGGACAGGCCGAGCAGTACTTC.

This clonotype turned up a few times. A read error may explain this, as a much larger clone is one base away. The chain combines TRBV6-1 with TRBJ2-7; D is tentatively TRBD1 or TRBD2 (5 bases each). Trimming left V 7 bases short and J 7 bases short, with 26 bases between. Germline CDR1 is MNHNS and CDR2 is SASEGT. This CDR3 spans 16 amino acids. The CDR3 region has the DNA TGTGCCAGCACCAAGGGGTCCGGGACGGACCACAATGAGCAGTACTTC. Translation: CASTKGSGTDHNEQYF.

V and J are TRBV19 and TRBJ2-5, with 7 bases aligning to TRBD1. Germline CDR1 reads LNHDA; CDR2 reads SQIVND (reference sequence). The CDR3 consists of 13 residues. After removal of 0 bases from V and 5 bases from J, the junction contained 0 bases not matched to a gene. In DNA, the CDR3 is TGTGCCAGTAGTATAGACAGGGGGGAGACCCAGTACTTC. This gives the protein CASSIDRGETQYF.

This clonotype was observed many times. The chain carries TRBV5-5 and TRBJ2-5; D perhaps matches TRBD2 (6 bases). This CDR3 comprises 18 residues. Trimming took 4 bases from V and 4 from J, leaving 26 bases between them. The V gene's germline CDR1 is SGHKS and CDR2 YYEKEE (reference sequence). The CDR3 region has the DNA TGTGCCAGCAGCGGAGGACACGGGCGGGGTCCTCTAAGAGAGACCCAGTACTTC. Its translation: CASSGGHGRGPLRETQYF.

This clonotype occurred a few times. A single base separates this from a much larger clone, so it may be a read error. The chain joins TRBV12-3 or TRBV12-4 to TRBJ2-7; D is tentatively TRBD1 or TRBD2 (6 bases each). The V and J ends lost 6 bases and 7 bases respectively, with 16 bases between them. The CDR3 runs 13 residues. The CDR3 protein is CASRQLQGTEQYF. Written as DNA, the CDR3 is TGTGCCAGCAGGCAGCTGCAGGGGACTGAGCAGTACTTC.

A word on this clonotype: This CDR3 fails to terminate in the conserved phenylalanine or tryptophan, so it likely reflects a read error. No DNA is shown, since the ends of the CDR3 on it are uncertain; the CDR3 is the one TCRdb lists. The chain has TRBV7-2 and TRBJ2-3; the D call in the table, TRBD2, was not verified against the DNA. The CDR3 spans 20 residues, counting both ends. CDR1 is SGHTA, CDR2 FQGNSA, per germline. The CDR3 here is CASSSGGREGSPTTSSTLGT.

There are a few counts of this clonotype. The V gene is TRBV19, the J gene TRBJ1-2; 8 bases match TRBD1. Germline V gives CDR1 LNHDA, CDR2 SQIVND (reference sequence). CDR3 length: 16 amino acids. V was clipped by 3 bases and J by 1 base; unmatched bases: 7. The CDR3 spells CASSMTGAVVNYGYTF. DNA for the CDR3: TGTGCCAGTAGTATGACAGGGGCCGTCGTTAACTATGGCTACACCTTC.

This clonotype was detected only a few times. A much larger clone is a single base away; this may be a read error. The chain joins TRBV5-1 to TRBJ2-5, with D possibly matching TRBD2 (5 bases). The V end was cut by 2 bases, the J end by 11 bases, with 19 bases between. This CDR3 is built from 14 residues. Germline CDR1 and CDR2: SGHRS and YFSETQ. CDR3: CASSFSGLNNEQYF. The CDR3 coding sequence is TGCGCCAGCAGCTTTTCCGGACTCAACAATGAGCAGTACTTC.

The chain uses TRBV24-1 and TRBJ2-1; D may be TRBD1 or TRBD2 (5 bases each). CDR3 length: 16 residues. V lost 3 bases to trimming and J lost 3 bases, with 14 bases between them. Per the germline V gene, CDR1 is KGHDR and CDR2 is SFDVKD. The CDR3 DNA sequence: TGTGCCACCAGTGATCCCCGGGACGGAATCTACAATGAGCAGTTCTTC. It yields the protein CATSDPRDGIYNEQFF.